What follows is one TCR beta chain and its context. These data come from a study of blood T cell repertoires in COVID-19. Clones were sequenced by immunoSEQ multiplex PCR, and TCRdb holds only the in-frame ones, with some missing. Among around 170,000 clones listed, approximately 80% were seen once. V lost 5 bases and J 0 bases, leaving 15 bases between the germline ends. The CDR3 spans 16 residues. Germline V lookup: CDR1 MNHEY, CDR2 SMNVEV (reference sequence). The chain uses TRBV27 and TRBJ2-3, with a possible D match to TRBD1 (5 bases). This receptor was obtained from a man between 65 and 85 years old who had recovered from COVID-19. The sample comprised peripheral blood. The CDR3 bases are TGTGCCAGCAGTCGACGACAGTACTCTAGCACAGATACGCAGTATTTT. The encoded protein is CASSRRQYSSTDTQYF.